The T cell receptor beta chain described here comes from a study of tumor and adjacent non-tumor tissue in lung cancer. Note on this clonotype: Its antigen remains unidentified. At one end the junction does not follow the germline gene, possibly because of a read error.

Germline CDR1 is SGHDT and CDR2 is YYEEEE. The CDR3 totals 16 residues. General observations from the study: Higher tumor TCR diversity was associated with shorter survival. Significantly higher TCR diversity was found in tumor than normal lung. Top 100 clones took a larger repertoire share in normal lung.

No cell sorting was done before RNA was extracted from the tissue. This non-tumor lung sample came from over 3 cm beyond the tumor edge. Three rounds of nested PCR, following a modified ARM-PCR protocol, produced the TCRbeta library. TCRdb itself ran the multiplex PCR reads through MiXCR, one entry per CDR3 protein. The top ten hold under 40% of the sample, which has 90,000 to 100,000 distinct CDR3 sequences, around three quarters seen once. The clonotype comes from a man aged 55 to 70 with small cell lung cancer. The chain couples TRBV5-6 to TRBJ1-1, with no clear D. The sample taken for sequencing was distant non-tumor lung tissue. The CDR3 sequence: CGSSLASGRANTEASF. The CDR3 DNA reads as TGTGGCAGCAGCTTGGCCTCCGGGAGAGCGAACACTGAAGCTTCCTTT.